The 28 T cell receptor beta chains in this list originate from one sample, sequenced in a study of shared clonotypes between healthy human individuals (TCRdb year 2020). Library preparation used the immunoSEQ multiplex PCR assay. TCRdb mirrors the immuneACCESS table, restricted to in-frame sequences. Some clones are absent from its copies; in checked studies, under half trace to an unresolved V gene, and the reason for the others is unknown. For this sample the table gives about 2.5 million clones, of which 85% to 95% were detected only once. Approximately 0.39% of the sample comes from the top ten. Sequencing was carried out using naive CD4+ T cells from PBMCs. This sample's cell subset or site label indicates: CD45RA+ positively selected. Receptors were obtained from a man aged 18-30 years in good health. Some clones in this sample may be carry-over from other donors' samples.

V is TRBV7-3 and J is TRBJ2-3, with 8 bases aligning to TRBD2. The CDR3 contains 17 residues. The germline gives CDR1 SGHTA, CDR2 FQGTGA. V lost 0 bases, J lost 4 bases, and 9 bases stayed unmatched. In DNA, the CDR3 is TGTGCCAGCAGCTTAACGCGGGCGGGAGGCCACGCAGATACGCAGTATTTT. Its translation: CASSLTRAGGHADTQYF.

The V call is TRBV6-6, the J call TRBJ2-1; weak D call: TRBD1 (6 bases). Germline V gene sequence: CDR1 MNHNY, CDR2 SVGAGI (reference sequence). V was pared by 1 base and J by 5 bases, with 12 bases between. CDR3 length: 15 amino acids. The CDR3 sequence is CASSYYRTVDNEQFF. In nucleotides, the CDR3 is TGTGCCAGCAGTTACTACCGGACAGTCGACAATGAGCAGTTCTTC.

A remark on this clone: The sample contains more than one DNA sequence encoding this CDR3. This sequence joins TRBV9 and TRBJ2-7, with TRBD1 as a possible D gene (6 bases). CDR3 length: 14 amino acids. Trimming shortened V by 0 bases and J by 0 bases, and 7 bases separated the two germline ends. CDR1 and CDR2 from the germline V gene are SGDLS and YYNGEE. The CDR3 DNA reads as TGTGCCAGCAGCGTAGTGGGGGCCTCCTACGAGCAGTACTTC. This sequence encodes CASSVVGASYEQYF.

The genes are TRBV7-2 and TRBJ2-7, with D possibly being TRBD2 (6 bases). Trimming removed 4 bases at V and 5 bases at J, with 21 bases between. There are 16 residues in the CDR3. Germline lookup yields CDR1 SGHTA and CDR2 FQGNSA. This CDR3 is CASSSLDYLAGDEQYF. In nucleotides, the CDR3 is TGTGCCAGCAGCTCATTGGACTACCTTGCGGGCGACGAGCAGTACTTC.

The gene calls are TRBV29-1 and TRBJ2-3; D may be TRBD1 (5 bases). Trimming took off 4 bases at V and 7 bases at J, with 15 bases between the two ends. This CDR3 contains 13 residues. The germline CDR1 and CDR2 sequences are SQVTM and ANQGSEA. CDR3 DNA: TGCAGCGTTGCTGGTTTGGGGCAAAATACGCAGTATTTT. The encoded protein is CSVAGLGQNTQYF.

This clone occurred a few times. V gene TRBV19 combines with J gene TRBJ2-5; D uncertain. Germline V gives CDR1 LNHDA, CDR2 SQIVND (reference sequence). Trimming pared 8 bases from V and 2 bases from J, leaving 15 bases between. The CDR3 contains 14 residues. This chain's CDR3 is CASGQTRAQETQYF. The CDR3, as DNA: TGTGCCAGTGGTCAGACTCGGGCACAAGAGACCCAGTACTTC.

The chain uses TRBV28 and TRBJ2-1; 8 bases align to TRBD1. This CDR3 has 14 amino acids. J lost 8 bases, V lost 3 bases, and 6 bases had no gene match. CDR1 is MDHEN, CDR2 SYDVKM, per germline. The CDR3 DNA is TGTGCCAGCAGTTTCCCAGGGGGCAGGGATGAGCAGTTCTTC. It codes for CASSFPGGRDEQFF.

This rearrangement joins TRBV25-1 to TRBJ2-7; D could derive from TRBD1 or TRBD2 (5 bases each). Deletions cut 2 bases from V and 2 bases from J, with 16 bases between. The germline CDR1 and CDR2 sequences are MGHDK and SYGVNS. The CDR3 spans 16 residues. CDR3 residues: CASSEGARESAYEQYF. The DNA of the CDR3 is TGTGCCAGCAGTGAAGGGGCGAGGGAAAGCGCCTACGAGCAGTACTTC.

CDR3 region: CASSSKTGFPYEQYF. In DNA form, the CDR3 reads TGTGCCAGCAGCTCCAAGACAGGGTTCCCCTACGAGCAGTACTTC. The rearrangement links TRBV9 to TRBJ2-7; 7 nucleotides agree with TRBD1. The junction had 9 bases not matched to a gene; V was cut back by 4 bases and J by 2 bases. Germline-derived CDR1 and CDR2 are SGDLS and YYNGEE. This CDR3 has 15 residues.

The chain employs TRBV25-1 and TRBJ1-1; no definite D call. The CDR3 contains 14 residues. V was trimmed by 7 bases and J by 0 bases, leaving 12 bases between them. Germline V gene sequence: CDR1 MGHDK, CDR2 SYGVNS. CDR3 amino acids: CASKREAMNTEAFF. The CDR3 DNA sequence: TGTGCCAGCAAAAGAGAGGCGATGAACACTGAAGCTTTCTTT.

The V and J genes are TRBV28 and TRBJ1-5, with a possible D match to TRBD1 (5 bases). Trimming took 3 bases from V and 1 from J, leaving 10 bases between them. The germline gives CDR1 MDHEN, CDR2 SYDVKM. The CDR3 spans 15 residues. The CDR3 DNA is TGTGCCAGCAGTTTCGTCAGGGAGAGCAATCAGCCCCAGCATTTT. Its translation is CASSFVRESNQPQHF.

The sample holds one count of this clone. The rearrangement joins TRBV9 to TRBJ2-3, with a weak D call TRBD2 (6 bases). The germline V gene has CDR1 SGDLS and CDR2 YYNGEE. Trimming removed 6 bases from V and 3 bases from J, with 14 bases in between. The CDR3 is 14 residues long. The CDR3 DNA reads TGTGCCAGCACCCCTACTAGCCGAACAGATACGCAGTATTTT. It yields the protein CASTPTSRTDTQYF.

The CDR3 region has the DNA TGTGCCAGCAGTCACACCGCTTGGGATGAAAAACTGTTTTTT. It yields the protein CASSHTAWDEKLFF. The V and J genes are TRBV6-6 and TRBJ1-4, with no clear D. The length of the CDR3 is 14 residues. Germline V gene data show CDR1 as MNHNY and CDR2 as SVGAGI (reference sequence). V lost 5 bases and J lost 6, with 13 bases in between.

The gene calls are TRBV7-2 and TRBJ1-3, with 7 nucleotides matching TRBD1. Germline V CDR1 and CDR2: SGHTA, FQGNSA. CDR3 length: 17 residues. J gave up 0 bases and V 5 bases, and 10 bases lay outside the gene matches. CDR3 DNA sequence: TGTGCCAGCAGCCTCGGGACAGCGGCACTCTCTGGAAACACCATATATTTT. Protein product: CASSLGTAALSGNTIYF.

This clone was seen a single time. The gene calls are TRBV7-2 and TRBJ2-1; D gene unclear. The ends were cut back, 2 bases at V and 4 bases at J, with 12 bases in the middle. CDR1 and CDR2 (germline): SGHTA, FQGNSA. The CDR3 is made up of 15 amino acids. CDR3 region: CASSLSWGPYNEQFF. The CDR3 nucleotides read TGTGCCAGCAGCTTAAGTTGGGGTCCTTACAATGAGCAGTTCTTC.

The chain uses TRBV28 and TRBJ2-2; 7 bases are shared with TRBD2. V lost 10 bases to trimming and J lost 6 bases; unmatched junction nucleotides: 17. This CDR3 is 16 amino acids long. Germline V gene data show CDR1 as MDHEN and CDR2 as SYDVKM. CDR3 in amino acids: CATPLRPGTNSGELFF. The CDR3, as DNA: TGTGCCACCCCCCTCCGCCCCGGGACTAATTCCGGGGAGCTGTTTTTT.

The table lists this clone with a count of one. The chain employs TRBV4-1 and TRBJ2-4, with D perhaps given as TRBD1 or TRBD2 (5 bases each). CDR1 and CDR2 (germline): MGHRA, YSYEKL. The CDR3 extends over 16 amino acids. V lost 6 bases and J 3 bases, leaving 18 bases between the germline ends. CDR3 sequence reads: CASRSSGGIGKNIQYF. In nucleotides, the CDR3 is TGCGCCAGCAGGTCAAGTGGGGGTATCGGCAAAAACATTCAGTACTTC.

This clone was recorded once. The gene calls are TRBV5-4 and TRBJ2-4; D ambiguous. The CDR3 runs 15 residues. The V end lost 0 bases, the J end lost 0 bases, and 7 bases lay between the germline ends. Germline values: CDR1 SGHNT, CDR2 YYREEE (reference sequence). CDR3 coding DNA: TGTGCCAGCAGCTTGGACAAGGCAGCCAAAAACATTCAGTACTTC. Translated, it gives CASSLDKAAKNIQYF.

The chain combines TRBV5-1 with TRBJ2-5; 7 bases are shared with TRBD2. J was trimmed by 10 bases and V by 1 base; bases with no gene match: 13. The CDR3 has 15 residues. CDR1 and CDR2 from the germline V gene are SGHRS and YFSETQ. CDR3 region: CASSLRAGEGVGQYF. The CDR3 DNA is TGCGCCAGCAGCTTGCGGGCGGGGGAGGGCGTCGGCCAGTACTTC.

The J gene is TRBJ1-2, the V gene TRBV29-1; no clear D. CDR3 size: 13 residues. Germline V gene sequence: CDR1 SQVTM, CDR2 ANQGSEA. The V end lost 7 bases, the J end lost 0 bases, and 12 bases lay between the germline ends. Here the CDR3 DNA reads TGCAGCGCCTCGGCAGGCGCTAACTATGGCTACACCTTC. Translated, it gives CSASAGANYGYTF.

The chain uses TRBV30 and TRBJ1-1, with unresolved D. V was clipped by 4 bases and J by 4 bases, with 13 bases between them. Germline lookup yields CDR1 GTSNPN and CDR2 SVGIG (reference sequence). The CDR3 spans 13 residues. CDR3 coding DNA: TGTGCCTGGAAGAGAGGATTGAGCACTGAAGCTTTCTTT. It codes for CAWKRGLSTEAFF.

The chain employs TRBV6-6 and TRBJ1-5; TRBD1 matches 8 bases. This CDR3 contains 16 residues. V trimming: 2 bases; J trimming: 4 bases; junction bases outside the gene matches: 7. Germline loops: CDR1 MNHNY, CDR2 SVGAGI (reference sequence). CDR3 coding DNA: TGTGCCAGCAGTTACCTGGGGCAGGGGGCTAATCAGCCCCAGCATTTT. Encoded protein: CASSYLGQGANQPQHF.

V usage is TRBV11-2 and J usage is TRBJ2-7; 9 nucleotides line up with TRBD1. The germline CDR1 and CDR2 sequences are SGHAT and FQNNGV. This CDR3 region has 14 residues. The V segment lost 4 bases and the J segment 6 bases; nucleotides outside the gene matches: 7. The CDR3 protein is CASSSWGQGTEQYF. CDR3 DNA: TGTGCCAGCAGCTCCTGGGGACAGGGAACCGAGCAGTACTTC.

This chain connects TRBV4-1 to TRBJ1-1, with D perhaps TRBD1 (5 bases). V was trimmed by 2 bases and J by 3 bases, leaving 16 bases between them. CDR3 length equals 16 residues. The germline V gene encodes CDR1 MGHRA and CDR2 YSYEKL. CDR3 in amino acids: CASSQTAQGSDTEAFF. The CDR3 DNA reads TGCGCCAGCAGCCAAACCGCCCAGGGAAGTGACACTGAAGCTTTCTTT.

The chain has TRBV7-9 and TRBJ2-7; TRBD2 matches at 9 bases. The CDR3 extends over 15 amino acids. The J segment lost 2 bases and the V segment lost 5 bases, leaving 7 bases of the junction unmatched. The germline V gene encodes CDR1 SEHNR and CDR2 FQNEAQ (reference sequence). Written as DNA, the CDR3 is TGTGCCAGCAGCCCCGCGGGGGGGATGACCTACGAGCAGTACTTC. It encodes CASSPAGGMTYEQYF.

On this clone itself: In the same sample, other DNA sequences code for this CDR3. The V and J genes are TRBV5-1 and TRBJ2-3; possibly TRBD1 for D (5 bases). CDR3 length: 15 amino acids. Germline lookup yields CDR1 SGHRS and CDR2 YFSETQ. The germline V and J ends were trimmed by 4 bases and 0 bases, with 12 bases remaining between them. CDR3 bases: TGCGCCAGCAGCCCTAGGGGTACTAGCACAGATACGCAGTATTTT. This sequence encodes CASSPRGTSTDTQYF.

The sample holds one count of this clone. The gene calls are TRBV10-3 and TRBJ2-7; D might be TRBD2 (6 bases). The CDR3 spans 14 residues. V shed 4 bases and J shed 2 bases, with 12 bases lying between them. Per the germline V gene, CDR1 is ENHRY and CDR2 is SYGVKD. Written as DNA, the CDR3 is TGTGCCATCAGTGCGGGAGAAACGACCTACGAGCAGTACTTC. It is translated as CAISAGETTYEQYF.

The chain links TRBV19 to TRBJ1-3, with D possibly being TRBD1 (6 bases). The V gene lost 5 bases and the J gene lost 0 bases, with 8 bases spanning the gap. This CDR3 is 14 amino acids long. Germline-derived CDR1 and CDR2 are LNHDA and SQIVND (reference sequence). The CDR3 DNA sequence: TGTGCCAGTAGTCCGGGGGCCTCTGGAAACACCATATATTTT. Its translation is CASSPGASGNTIYF.